This T cell receptor (beta chain) was sequenced for a study of Ad26.COV2.S vaccination and SARS-CoV-2 variants. Stated treatment: roughly 20 received Ad26.COV2.S at low or high dose, single or two shots; 5 received placebo; per-sample allocation not given. The samples date from day 63 after the first vaccine or placebo injection. Boston provided a donor who was an adult aged 18-55 years. Looked up from germline, CDR1 is KGHSH and CDR2 is LQKENI. The V gene end was trimmed by 4 bases and the J gene end by 4 bases; junction bases not matched to a gene: 7. The CDR3 contains 14 residues. Clones were read by immunoSEQ multiplex PCR, and TCRdb kept only the in-frame ones, dropping some. The data contain about 680,000 clones, roughly nine tenths of them seen just once; the ten biggest clones take up 1.5%.

V is TRBV18 and J is TRBJ2-7, with 7 bases aligning to TRBD1. The starting material was peripheral blood, obtained in a trial of Ad26.COV2.S vaccine versus placebo. The receptor was derived from a person between 18 and 59 years old who received the Ad26.COV2.S COVID-19 vaccine or a placebo. CDR3 nucleotide sequence: TGTGCCAGCTCACAGGGACAGTATAGATACGAGCAGTACTTC. Translating gives CASSQGQYRYEQYF.